A single T cell receptor beta chain is shown here with its context. What it binds is unknown. Data came from immunoSEQ multiplex PCR; TCRdb stores just in-frame clones and leaves some out. Among about 120,000 clones listed, roughly 86% were seen once. This record comes from a study of T cell responses to AZD1222 COVID-19 vaccine. Study summary: Pooled together were second doses at about 4 or about 12 weeks. Study-level points and caveats: Along spike, vaccine-associated CD4 TCRs were found throughout, with dominance at 160-218 and 743-854. All repertoire sampling was performed exclusively after the peak T cell response. Donors, mostly white British, included more females; clonal diversity was possibly underestimated.

CDR3 size: 13 residues. The germline V gene has CDR1 GTSNPN and CDR2 SVGIG (reference sequence). V trimming: 3 bases; J trimming: 4 bases; junction bases outside the gene matches: 3. This material consisted of peripheral blood, taken on day 0 of AZD1222 vaccination. J is TRBJ1-1 and V is TRBV30, with 9 bases lining up with TRBD1. The source is an adult in good health. The CDR3 spells CAWSKDRGTEAFF. CDR3 nucleotides: TGTGCCTGGAGCAAGGACAGGGGCACTGAAGCTTTCTTT.